The present entry profiles one T cell receptor (beta chain) with its context. The data were taken from a study of cytomegalovirus exposure and HLA in healthy donors. Measured with immunoSEQ multiplex PCR; TCRdb has only the in-frame clones, and not every one. The data contain about 330,000 clones, about 90% of them singletons. The CDR3 runs to 16 residues. CDR1 is SGHRS and CDR2 is YFSETQ in the germline V gene. J was trimmed by 7 bases and V by 0 bases; bases with no gene match: 5. J is TRBJ2-1 and V is TRBV5-1, with 12 bases matching TRBD2. Input material: PBMCs. This TCR derives from a woman in her 30s in good health and CMV-seropositive. The CDR3 reads CASSLAASGRVNEQFF. Here the CDR3 DNA reads TGCGCCAGCAGCTTGGCGGCTAGCGGGAGGGTGAATGAGCAGTTCTTC. The full variable domain, with the rest looked up from reference TRBV5-1 and TRBJ2-1, is KAGVTQTPRYLIKTRGQQVTLSCSPISGHRSVSWYQQTPGQGLQFLFEYFSETQRNKGNFPGRFSGRQFSNSRSEMNVSTLELGDSALYLCASSLAASGRVNEQFFGPGTRLTVL.